A single sample gave rise to the 10 T cell receptor beta chains below, sequenced in a study of T cells in Graves' hyperthyroidism and ophthalmopathy. The TCR beta CDR3 regions underwent amplification using RNA transcripts as the source. In the first-round RT-PCR of the TCR CDR3, the HTBI primer set was used. Each CDR3 protein is one row after TCRdb ran MiXCR on the multiplex PCR reads. The data contain 450,000 to 700,000 distinct CDR3 sequences, about 45% of them singletons. Input material: peripheral blood or thyroid tissue (not recorded which). These receptors came from a woman aged 18-35 years with Graves' hyperthyroidism.

This clonotype appeared many times. The chain carries TRBV19 and TRBJ1-1, with a tentative D call TRBD1 (5 bases). Germline values: CDR1 LNHDA, CDR2 SQIVND (reference sequence). Between the trimmed V and J ends, which lost 7 bases and 3 bases, there was a span of 9 bases. The CDR3 extends over 12 amino acids. The CDR3 loop reads CASKEQDTEAFF. The CDR3 nucleotides read TGTGCCAGTAAGGAACAGGACACTGAAGCTTTCTTT. The full variable domain, in which reference TRBV19 and TRBJ1-1 provide the parts outside the CDR3, is DGGITQSPKYLFRKEGQNVTLSCEQNLNHDAMYWYRQDPGQGLRLIYYSQIVNDFQKGDIAEGYSVSREKKESFPLTVTSAQKNPTAFYLCASKEQDTEAFFGQGTRLTVV.

There are many counts of this clonotype. The chain combines TRBV12-3 or TRBV12-4 with TRBJ2-7; no clear D gene. There are 13 residues in the CDR3. V was cut by 3 bases and J by 2 bases, with 8 bases left in between. The CDR3 here is CASSFFSAYEQYF. The DNA for the CDR3 is TGTGCCAGCAGTTTTTTCTCCGCCTACGAGCAGTACTTC.

In this sample, this clonotype turned up many times. V usage is TRBV7-3 and J usage is TRBJ1-6; weak D call: TRBD1 (6 bases). With 5 bases removed from V and 9 bases from J, the gap between germline ends came to 14 bases. Germline CDR1 SGHTA, CDR2 FQGTGA. This CDR3 spans 14 amino acids. This chain's CDR3 is CASSPGHRSSPLHF. CDR3 DNA: TGTGCCAGCAGCCCGGGACATCGAAGTTCACCCCTCCACTTT.

DNA for the CDR3: TGTGCCAGCAGCCCAAGGACAGCAGTCTATAATTCACCCCTCCACTTT. Translated, it gives CASSPRTAVYNSPLHF. V is TRBV7-2 and J is TRBJ1-6; D perhaps matches TRBD1 (6 bases). Germline V gene data show CDR1 as SGHTA and CDR2 as FQGNSA. This CDR3 has 16 residues. V shed 5 bases and J shed 3 bases, with 14 bases lying between them.

The rearrangement joins TRBV6-5 to TRBJ1-1; maybe TRBD1 (5 bases). Deletions cut 8 bases from V and 5 bases from J, with 27 bases between. This CDR3 has 17 residues. CDR1 MNHEY and CDR2 SVGAGI come from the germline V gene. As DNA, the CDR3 is TGTGCCAGCTCCCGACGGCAGCCCCGGTCGGGGGGGACTGAAGCTTTCTTT. Residues: CASSRRQPRSGGTEAFF.

The gene calls are TRBV7-9 and TRBJ2-2, with D perhaps matching TRBD2 (6 bases). The germline gives CDR1 SEHNR, CDR2 FQNEAQ (reference sequence). V gave up 5 bases and J gave up 13 bases, with 11 bases separating them. CDR3 length equals 11 residues. The CDR3: CASSLRRGLFF. CDR3 DNA sequence: TGTGCCAGCAGCCTCCGGCGGGGGCTGTTTTTT.

The V gene is TRBV13, the J gene TRBJ1-2; 7 nucleotides align to TRBD1. With 0 bases clipped from V and 4 bases from J, the junction kept 11 bases outside the gene matches. The V gene's germline CDR1 is PRHDT and CDR2 FYEKMQ (reference sequence). The CDR3 consists of 17 residues. CDR3 loop: CASSLGGGPTFGYGYTF. The CDR3 coding sequence is TGTGCCAGCAGCTTAGGAGGGGGCCCGACCTTTGGCTATGGCTACACCTTC.

This clonotype occurred many times. This chain connects TRBV12-3 or TRBV12-4 to TRBJ1-4, with D possibly being TRBD1 (5 bases). V was cut by 2 bases and J by 8 bases, with 12 bases left in between. The CDR3 has 14 residues. CDR3 in amino acids: CASSLRQGIEKLFF. The DNA for the CDR3 is TGTGCCAGCAGTTTACGGCAGGGTATAGAAAAACTGTTTTTT.

This clonotype was observed a few times. The chain has TRBV20-1 and TRBJ2-7; 8 nucleotides agree with TRBD2. Germline loops: CDR1 DFQATT, CDR2 SNEGSKA (reference sequence). The V segment lost 5 bases and the J segment 7 bases; nucleotides outside the gene matches: 4. This CDR3 is built from 11 residues. CDR3 amino acids: CSAGTSQEQYF. Here the CDR3 DNA reads TGCAGTGCTGGGACTAGTCAAGAGCAGTACTTC.

The genes are TRBV10-3 and TRBJ2-7, with D unclear. Germline CDR1 and CDR2: ENHRY and SYGVKD. The V end lost 3 bases, the J end lost 0 bases, and 9 bases lay between the germline ends. The CDR3 totals 14 residues. The CDR3, as DNA: TGTGCCATCAGTGATGATCGCGGCTCCTACGAGCAGTACTTC. The encoded protein is CAISDDRGSYEQYF.